These T cell receptor beta chains were read from a single sample in a study of spatial heterogeneity in lung cancer. Each CDR3 protein gets one entry after TCRdb re-called the 5' RACE reads with MiXCR. The sample records tens of thousands of distinct CDR3 sequences, roughly 7.4% being singletons. This specimen was PBMCs, taken at follow-up. These receptors all come from a female donor with early-stage non-small cell lung cancer. Both conserved end residues are part of each CDR3. D genes are given only for firm matches. The size of a clone is reported for some rows only, either as once, few or many, or as a class for expanded clones.

TRBJ2-5,few,TRBV28,.,CASSSTRTQYF,TGTGCCAGCAGTTCTACTCGGACCCAGTACTTC
TRBJ1-5,many,TRBV6-1,.,CASRDRYNQPQHF,TGTGCCAGCCGGGACCGTTACAATCAGCCCCAGCATTTT
TRBJ1-5,many,TRBV12-3/TRBV12-4,.,CASSFLLTEQSNQPQHF,TGTGCCAGCAGTTTTTTGCTCACGGAGCAGAGCAATCAGCCCCAGCATTTT
TRBJ2-2,.,TRBV6-5,TRBD2,CASSLGLAGAGELFF,TGTGCCAGCAGTCTCGGACTAGCGGGGGCTGGGGAGCTGTTTTTT
TRBJ2-2,few,TRBV7-2,.,CASSFKNTGELFF,TGTGCCAGCAGCTTTAAGAACACCGGGGAGCTGTTTTTT
TRBJ2-2,many,TRBV20-1,TRBD2,CSAPSAGGANTGELFF,TGCAGTGCTCCCTCGGCGGGGGGCGCGAACACCGGGGAGCTGTTTTTT
TRBJ2-7,many,TRBV11-3,.,CASSFPGTGGYEQYF,TGTGCCAGCAGCTTCCCTGGGACGGGCGGCTACGAGCAGTACTTC
TRBJ1-5,.,TRBV2,.,CASSDPNQPQHF,TGTGCCAGCAGTGATCCCAATCAGCCCCAGCATTTT
TRBJ2-3,.,TRBV7-9,TRBD2,CASSYSGGAQDTQYF,TGTGCCAGCAGCTATAGCGGGGGGGCCCAAGATACGCAGTATTTT
TRBJ2-3,.,TRBV27,TRBD2,CASGTSGVLDTQYF,TGTGCCAGTGGGACTAGCGGGGTGCTGGATACGCAGTATTTT
TRBJ2-7,many,TRBV5-5,.,CASSLNPQGLEQYF,TGTGCCAGCAGCTTAAACCCACAGGGCTTGGAGCAGTACTTC
TRBJ2-6,many,TRBV29-1,.,CSVRRDGANVLTF,TGCAGCGTTAGAAGGGATGGGGCCAACGTCCTGACTTTC
TRBJ2-7,many,TRBV28,.,CASFGPSRVAEQYF,TGTGCCAGCTTCGGTCCCTCACGGGTCGCCGAGCAGTACTTC
TRBJ1-5,few,TRBV6-6,.,CASSYSKVNQPQHF,TGTGCCAGCAGTTACTCGAAGGTTAATCAGCCCCAGCATTTT
TRBJ2-5,few,TRBV30,.,CAWGLQETQYF,TGTGCCTGGGGCCTCCAAGAGACCCAGTACTTC
TRBJ1-2,many,TRBV20-1,.,CSARDETPYGYTF,TGCAGTGCTAGAGATGAGACCCCGTATGGCTACACCTTC
TRBJ2-3,few,TRBV28,TRBD1,CASSYNSRGQGYTDTQYF,TGTGCCAGCAGTTATAATTCTAGGGGACAGGGTTACACAGATACGCAGTATTTT
TRBJ1-1,few,TRBV7-2,.,CASSESLNTEAFF,TGTGCCAGCAGCGAGAGTCTGAACACTGAAGCTTTCTTT
TRBJ2-2,few,TRBV5-1,.,CASRRDGNTGGRDGNTGELFF,TGCGCCAGCCGGCGAGATGGTAACACCGGGGGGCGAGATGGTAACACCGGGGAGCTGTTTTTT
TRBJ2-7,few,TRBV4-1,.,CASGSGDGSYEQYF,TGCGCCAGCGGATCGGGTGACGGTTCCTACGAGCAGTACTTC
TRBJ2-1,many,TRBV7-2,TRBD2,CASKILAGEYNEQFF,TGTGCCAGCAAGATACTAGCGGGGGAATACAATGAGCAGTTCTTC
TRBJ1-1,.,TRBV20-1,.,CSGVHTEAFF,TGCAGTGGAGTCCACACTGAAGCTTTCTTT
TRBJ2-1,many,TRBV10-3,.,CAISESKRVNEQFF,TGTGCCATCAGTGAGTCGAAAAGGGTCAATGAGCAGTTCTTC
TRBJ1-2,many,TRBV29-1,.,CSVVYRDPLNYGYTF,TGCAGCGTTGTTTATCGCGACCCCCTTAACTATGGCTACACCTTC
TRBJ2-7,.,TRBV29-1,.,CSVEGTLESSYEQYF,TGCAGCGTTGAAGGCACCCTAGAGAGCTCCTACGAGCAGTACTTC
TRBJ1-3,few,TRBV7-8,.,CASSLAPTSSGNTIYF,TGTGCCAGCAGCTTAGCGCCTACGAGCTCTGGAAACACCATATATTTT
TRBJ2-5,many,TRBV29-1,TRBD2,CSVPTSTETQYF,TGCAGCGTCCCGACTAGCACAGAGACCCAGTACTTC
TRBJ2-3,many,TRBV2,.,CASRNRPNTDTQYF,TGTGCCAGCCGGAACAGGCCGAACACAGATACGCAGTATTTT
TRBJ2-5,.,TRBV7-2,.,CASSLQSPTPFQETQYF,TGTGCCAGCAGCTTACAGTCCCCGACACCCTTCCAAGAGACCCAGTACTTC
TRBJ1-2,many,TRBV11-2,.,CASSFSAYGYTF,TGTGCCAGCAGCTTTAGTGCTTATGGCTACACCTTC
TRBJ2-1,.,TRBV4-1,.,CASSQPDRPYNEQFF,TGCGCCAGCAGCCAACCAGACAGACCGTACAATGAGCAGTTCTTC